One sample yielded the 3 T cell receptor beta chains listed below, sequenced in a study of T cell responses to AZD1222 COVID-19 vaccine. Repertoires were generated with immunoSEQ multiplex PCR, while TCRdb's copy carries only in-frame clones and drops some. The data hold roughly 140,000 clones, with 88% observed a single time. The sample in question was peripheral blood, obtained on day 0 of AZD1222 vaccination. The receptors here all came from an adult in good health.

The chain recombines TRBV4-2 with TRBJ1-1; D remains unclear. This CDR3 is built from 13 residues. Germline V gene lookup returns CDR1 LGHNA and CDR2 YNFKEQ. The V and J ends lost 0 bases and 6 bases respectively, with 8 bases between them. The CDR3 sequence is CASSQDQEAEAFF. The CDR3 nucleotides read TGTGCCAGCAGCCAAGACCAGGAAGCTGAAGCTTTCTTT.

The rearrangement joins TRBV6-4 to TRBJ2-3; D is unclear. The CDR3 extends over 13 amino acids. Germline lookup yields CDR1 MRHNA and CDR2 SNTAGT. The V end lost 4 bases, the J end lost 0 bases, and 5 bases lay between the germline ends. The CDR3 loop is CASSASSTDTQYF. In DNA, the CDR3 is TGTGCCAGCAGTGCCTCTAGCACAGATACGCAGTATTTT.

CDR3 sequence (DNA): TGTGCCAGCAGTTTATCGGCGGGGGTCCCTAATTCACCCCTCCACTTT. It codes for CASSLSAGVPNSPLHF. This sequence joins TRBV27 and TRBJ1-6, with a weak D call TRBD1 (5 bases). This CDR3 comprises 16 residues. Germline V CDR1 and CDR2: MNHEY, SMNVEV (reference sequence). Trimming took off 0 bases at V and 6 bases at J, with 12 bases between the two ends.